The rows below give T cell receptor beta chains drawn from one sample of a study of T cells after yellow fever vaccination. TCRdb reprocessed the 5' RACE reads with MiXCR, giving one entry per CDR3 protein. The table records about 25,000 distinct CDR3 sequences, 5.5% of them present only once. Source: PBMCs, either bulk or a sorted T-cell subset (CD4+, CD8+, memory, or dextramer-sorted; not recorded which), taken 15 days after the yellow fever booster vaccination. These receptors all come from a man aged 25 to 40 who received the YFV17D yellow fever vaccine. The CDR3 runs from the conserved cysteine through the conserved F or W. The D gene is left open where the match is weak. Clone size is given for some rows only: seen once, a few or many times, or a class if the clone is expanded.

clone size | J gene | V gene | D gene | CDR3 DNA | CDR3 protein
many | TRBJ2-3 | TRBV4-3 | NA | TGCGCCAGCAGAGGTGGAGATACGCAGTATTTT | CASRGGDTQYF
medium-sized | TRBJ2-5 | TRBV7-2 | TRBD2 | TGTGCCAGCAGCTTTCTAGCGGGACAAGAGACCCAGTACTTC | CASSFLAGQETQYF
many | TRBJ1-2 | TRBV6-1 | NA | TGTGCCAGCAGTCCCACGGGAGGGACTGGCTACACCTTC | CASSPTGGTGYTF
many | TRBJ2-1 | TRBV7-6 | TRBD1 | TGTGCCAGCAGCTCCGGGACAGACAATGAGCAGTTCTTC | CASSSGTDNEQFF
many | TRBJ2-3 | TRBV6-5 | NA | TGTGCCAGCTACCAGGGGCCAGATACGCAGTATTTT | CASYQGPDTQYF
many | TRBJ2-3 | TRBV3-1 | TRBD2 | TGTGCCAGCAGCCCAAAGGGCGGGAGAATTATAGATACGCAGTATTTT | CASSPKGGRIIDTQYF
few | TRBJ1-5 | TRBV20-1 | TRBD1 | TGCAGTGCTCCGATTCTCAAGGGGGCGCCCGGCAATCAGCCCCAGCATTTT | CSAPILKGAPGNQPQHF
many | TRBJ2-5 | TRBV11-2 | NA | TGTGCCAGCAGCCAGACTTGGGAGACCCAGTACTTC | CASSQTWETQYF
many | TRBJ2-7 | TRBV7-2 | NA | TGTGCCAGCAGCTCCAATAACTACGAGCAGTACTTC | CASSSNNYEQYF
many | TRBJ2-7 | TRBV5-6 | NA | TGTGCCAGCAGAAACGACCACTTGCGCACCTACGAGCAGTACTTC | CASRNDHLRTYEQYF
many | TRBJ1-2 | TRBV29-1 | NA | TGCAGCGTTGAAGTACCAAGGGCCTATGGCTACACCTTC | CSVEVPRAYGYTF
many | TRBJ2-1 | TRBV11-2 | NA | TGTGCCAGCAGCTCGATTATGGGGGCGTACAATGAGCAGTTCTTC | CASSSIMGAYNEQFF
many | TRBJ2-1 | TRBV7-7 | TRBD2 | TGTGCCAGCAGCTCTCAGCCGGCGGGGGGAAGCTACAATGAGCAGTTCTTC | CASSSQPAGGSYNEQFF
many | TRBJ1-5 | TRBV5-6 | TRBD1 | TGTGCCAGCAGCCTGGACAGGGCGAGGCAGCCCCAGCATTTT | CASSLDRARQPQHF
many | TRBJ2-7 | TRBV6-2/TRBV6-3 | TRBD2 | TGTGCCAGCAGTTCCCTGCCCCGGGGACTAGCGGGAGTGGGTGCTACCGAGCAGTACTTC | CASSSLPRGLAGVGATEQYF
many | TRBJ2-2 | TRBV7-9 | NA | TGTGCCAGCAGCCCTCCGCTACGGGTCGGGGAGCTGTTTTTT | CASSPPLRVGELFF
many | TRBJ2-7 | TRBV30 | NA | TGTGCCTGGAGTGTACAACCAGGGGGGGTTTACGAGCAGTACTTC | CAWSVQPGGVYEQYF
many | TRBJ2-7 | TRBV28 | TRBD1 | TGTGCCAGCAGTACAACCGGGACAGGTCCGAAGCAGTACTTC | CASSTTGTGPKQYF
many | TRBJ2-5 | TRBV10-2 | NA | TGCGCCAGCAGGTTAACAGGAGCCCAAGAGACCCAGTACTTC | CASRLTGAQETQYF
many | TRBJ2-1 | TRBV7-2 | TRBD2 | TGTGCCAGCAGCAAGGGACTAGCGGGCGCTGAGCAGTTCTTC | CASSKGLAGAEQFF
many | TRBJ2-1 | TRBV5-1 | TRBD2 | TGCGCCAGCAGCTTGTCCGGACTAGCTAGGGGTAGCTACAATGAGCAGTTCTTC | CASSLSGLARGSYNEQFF
many | TRBJ2-3 | TRBV10-2 | NA | TGCGCCAGCAGTGGCGCTACAGATACGCAGTATTTT | CASSGATDTQYF
many | TRBJ2-1 | TRBV6-5 | NA | TGTGCCAGCAGCACAGCCCTCTCTGAGCAGTTCTTC | CASSTALSEQFF
many | TRBJ2-5 | TRBV20-1 | TRBD2 | TGCAGTGCAGCTTGGACTAGCGGGGAGTTGTTGGAGACCCAGTACTTC | CSAAWTSGELLETQYF
many | TRBJ2-7 | TRBV5-6 | TRBD1 | TGTGCCAGCAGCGCCGACAGGGGAGCCTCCTACGAGCAGTACTTC | CASSADRGASYEQYF
many | TRBJ1-1 | TRBV4-3 | NA | TGCGCCAGCAGCTTCAGGAGGGCCAACACTGAAGCTTTCTTT | CASSFRRANTEAFF
many | TRBJ2-1 | TRBV18 | TRBD1 | TGTGCCAGCTCACGGACAGGGAATGAGCAGTTCTTC | CASSRTGNEQFF
few | TRBJ2-7 | TRBV6-5 | NA | TGTGCCAGCAGTTACTATCAGGGGTCCTACGAGCAGTACTTC | CASSYYQGSYEQYF
many | TRBJ2-3 | TRBV5-6 | TRBD1 | TGTGCCAGCAGCTTGAGGGACAGACCCTTCAGCACAGATACGCAGTATTTT | CASSLRDRPFSTDTQYF
many | TRBJ2-5 | TRBV4-2 | NA | TGTGCCAGCAGCCTCAGGGCAGGACCCCAAGAGACCCAGTACTTC | CASSLRAGPQETQYF
few | TRBJ1-6 | TRBV18 | TRBD1 | TGTGCCAGCTCCCCGGACAGGGGTAATTCACCCCTCCACTTT | CASSPDRGNSPLHF
many | TRBJ2-7 | TRBV20-1 | TRBD2 | TGCAGTGCGGCGGAAACCGGGACTAGCGGGAGAGAGCAGTACTTC | CSAAETGTSGREQYF
many | TRBJ2-1 | TRBV6-2/TRBV6-3 | TRBD2 | TGTGCCAGCAGTTACCACCTGGGACTAGCGGCCTACAATGAGCAGTTCTTC | CASSYHLGLAAYNEQFF
many | TRBJ2-1 | TRBV20-1 | NA | TGCAGTGCCGCAGGGGTACTTAACAATGAGCAGTTCTTC | CSAAGVLNNEQFF
NA | TRBJ2-7 | TRBV7-9 | NA | TGTGCCAGCAGCACCGGGGGGCTCCTAACCCCTTACGAGCAGTACTTC | CASSTGGLLTPYEQYF
many | TRBJ2-2 | TRBV3-1 | NA | TGTGCCAGCAGCCAAAACGTCTGGAACACCGGGGAGCTGTTTTTT | CASSQNVWNTGELFF
many | TRBJ2-1 | TRBV20-1 | TRBD2 | TGCAGTGCTCCGAAACTAGCGGGAGCCTACAATGAGCAGTTCTTC | CSAPKLAGAYNEQFF
NA | TRBJ2-5 | TRBV7-9 | NA | TGTGCCAGCAGCTTAGCGGCAGGGTTTGTGGAGACCCAGTACTTC | CASSLAAGFVETQYF
many | TRBJ2-5 | TRBV29-1 | NA | TGCAGCGTTGGTGGGCGCCAAGAGACCCAGTACTTC | CSVGGRQETQYF
NA | TRBJ2-1 | TRBV5-4 | NA | TGTGCCATCAGCCAGGACTATTACAATGAGCAGTTCTTC | CAISQDYYNEQFF
many | TRBJ2-2 | TRBV7-3 | NA | TGTGCCAGCAGCCGAACAGGAGGAAGCACCGGGGAGCTGTTTTTT | CASSRTGGSTGELFF
many | TRBJ2-7 | TRBV12-3/TRBV12-4 | TRBD2 | TGTGCCAGCAGTAGGACTAGCCAAGAAAAGGAGCAGTACTTC | CASSRTSQEKEQYF
many | TRBJ2-2 | TRBV4-2 | NA | TGTGCCAGCAGCCAAGATCCATCCTCGAACACCGGGGAGCTGTTTTTT | CASSQDPSSNTGELFF
many | TRBJ2-1 | TRBV12-3/TRBV12-4 | TRBD2 | TGTGCCAGCAGGTGGGGACTAGCGGCCTACTACAATGAGCAGTTCTTC | CASRWGLAAYYNEQFF
many | TRBJ1-2 | TRBV13 | TRBD1 | TGTGCCAGCAGCCCCTACCGCGGACAGGACTATGGCTACACCTTC | CASSPYRGQDYGYTF
many | TRBJ2-6 | TRBV6-6 | NA | TGTGCCAGCAGATCCCCCGGGGCCAACGTCCTGACTTTC | CASRSPGANVLTF
many | TRBJ1-2 | TRBV7-2 | NA | TGTGCCAGCAGCTTGAGGGATGGCTACACCTTC | CASSLRDGYTF
many | TRBJ1-6 | TRBV29-1 | NA | TGCAGCGTTGGGCGGGGGGGTAATTCACCCCTCCACTTT | CSVGRGGNSPLHF